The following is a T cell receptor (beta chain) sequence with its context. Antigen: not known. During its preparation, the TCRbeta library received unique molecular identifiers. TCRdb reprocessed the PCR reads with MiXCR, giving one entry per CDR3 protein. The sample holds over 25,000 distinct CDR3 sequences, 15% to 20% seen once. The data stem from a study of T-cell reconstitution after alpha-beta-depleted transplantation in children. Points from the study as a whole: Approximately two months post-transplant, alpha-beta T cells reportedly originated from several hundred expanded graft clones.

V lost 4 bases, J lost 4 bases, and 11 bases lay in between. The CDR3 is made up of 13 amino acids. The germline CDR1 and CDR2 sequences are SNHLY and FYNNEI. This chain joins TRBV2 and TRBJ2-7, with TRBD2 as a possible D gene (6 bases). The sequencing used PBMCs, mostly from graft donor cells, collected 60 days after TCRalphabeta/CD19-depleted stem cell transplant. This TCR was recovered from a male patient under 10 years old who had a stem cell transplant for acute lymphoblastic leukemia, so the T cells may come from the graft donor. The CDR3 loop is CASSVRLGYEQYF. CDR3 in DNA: TGTGCCAGCAGTGTACGACTAGGGTACGAGCAGTACTTC.